This note documents a single TCR beta chain sequence. Its antigen remains undetermined. No per-base quality is available; no much larger clone lies one base away. From the cysteine through the phenylalanine, the CDR3 covers 14 amino acids. Left in the record is the CDR3 DNA by itself, 42 bases read in frame from the first base. The germline V gene (reference sequence) supplies CDR1 LNHDA and CDR2 SQIVND. The germline V end is reduced by 10 bases and the J end by 1 base; junction bases left unmatched: 9. This entry comes from a study of blood T cell repertoires in COVID-19 (TCRdb year 2020). Turning to the overall study: The collaborator samples originated in the United States, Italy and Spain and spanned the acute and convalescent phases of COVID-19. The material from the prospective study consisted of cDNA or gDNA derived from T cells, B-cell-depleted T cells, or PBMCs. Deeply sampled blood TCRbeta repertoires from subjects exposed to, actively infected with, or recovered from COVID-19 were included in the dataset. The repertoires were released in a freely available public database intended as a resource for research on the immune response to SARS-CoV-2. The samples were drawn from the first 160 participants of the ongoing ImmuneRACE study and from 1,254 subjects provided by 6 global collaborators. Nearly every sample came with metadata listing a de-identified subject ID, COVID-19 status, age in years and sex. Where available, HLA class I and class II types were obtained from metadata supplied by the sample provider rather than from assay-based typing. Broader findings and caveats from the paper: Clinical and demographic metadata were provided uncurated, with the amount varying by source and participant.

The immunoSEQ Assay, a bias-controlled multiplex PCR, was used to amplify TCRbeta CDR3 regions from genomic DNA. In the original analysis: Nucleated cell counts per sample were estimated from amplification of reference gene primers within the assay. To quantify the absolute abundance of each unique TCRbeta CDR3 rearrangement, sequence reads were collapsed and filtered. For each sample, productive Simpson clonality was calculated as the square root of Simpson's diversity index over productive rearrangements. This is the immuneACCESS table as TCRdb keeps it, with only in-frame sequences that have V and J called. A part of the clones is gone; compared with another copy, unresolved V genes explain less than half, and the rest is unexplained. V, J and clone size reflect that table, while D and trimming were determined from the DNA. The table for this sample lists some 300,000 clones; around 88% of them were counted only once. The ten biggest clones cover 6.9% of the sample.

Samples from volunteer blood donors who had recovered from COVID-19 were contributed by a second Seattle source. Each collaborating institution followed its own protocols to collect whole blood in K2EDTA tubes. Collaborator samples were shipped for TCRbeta analysis as frozen whole blood, isolated PBMCs, or DNA extracted from either sample type. The chain links TRBV19 with TRBJ1-2; TRBD1 fits 7 bases in the junction. This sequence was found in a woman aged 30 to 39 who had recovered from COVID-19. Specimen: peripheral blood. The DNA reads as follows: TGTGCCACCGGACAGGCAAATCTTAACTATGGCTACACCTTC. Translated, it gives CATGQANLNYGYTF.